The present T cell receptor (beta chain) was sequenced within a study of blood T cell repertoires in COVID-19. Germline trimming cut 6 bases from V and 3 bases from J; bases unmatched to any gene: 19. CDR3 length: 19 amino acids. Germline-derived CDR1 and CDR2 are SGHAT and FQNNGV. Sequencing was performed with immunoSEQ multiplex PCR; in TCRdb, only in-frame clones are kept and a portion is missing. The sample contains some 300,000 clones, 85% to 90% of which appear only once. Assignments of participants to cohorts depended upon their own reported clinical history. This receptor was taken from a woman in her twenties or thirties who had recovered from COVID-19. The genes are TRBV11-2 and TRBJ1-4, with 7 bases fitting TRBD1. Sample: PBMCs or T cells enriched from blood (not recorded which). The DNA of the CDR3 is TGTGCCAGCAGTCAGGGTCGGGAAGGGACAGACCGAGCTAATGAAAAACTGTTTTTT. Translated: CASSQGREGTDRANEKLFF.